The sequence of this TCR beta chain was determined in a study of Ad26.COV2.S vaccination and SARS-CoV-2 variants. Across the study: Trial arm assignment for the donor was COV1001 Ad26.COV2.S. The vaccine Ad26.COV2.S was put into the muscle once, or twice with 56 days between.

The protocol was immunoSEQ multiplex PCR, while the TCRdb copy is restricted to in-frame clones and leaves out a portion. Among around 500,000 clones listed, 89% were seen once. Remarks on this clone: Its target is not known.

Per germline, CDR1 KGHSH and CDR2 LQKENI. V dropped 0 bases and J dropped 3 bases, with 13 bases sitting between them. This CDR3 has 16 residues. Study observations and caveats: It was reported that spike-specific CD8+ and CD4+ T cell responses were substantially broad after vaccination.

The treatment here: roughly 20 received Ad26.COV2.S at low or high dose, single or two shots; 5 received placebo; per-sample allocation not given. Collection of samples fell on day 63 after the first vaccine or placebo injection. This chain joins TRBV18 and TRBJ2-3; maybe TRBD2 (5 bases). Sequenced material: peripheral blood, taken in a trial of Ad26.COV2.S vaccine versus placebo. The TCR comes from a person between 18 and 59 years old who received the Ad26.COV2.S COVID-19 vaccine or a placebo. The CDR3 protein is CASSPPTPGITDTQYF. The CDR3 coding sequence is TGTGCCAGCTCACCACCCACCCCGGGAATAACAGATACGCAGTATTTT.